This is a list of T cell receptor beta chains from one sample in a study of early T cells in non-severe SARS-CoV-2 infection. TCRdb passed the 5' RACE reads through MiXCR, listing each CDR3 protein once. The top ten hold 6.5% to 8% of the sample, which has 95,000 to 110,000 distinct CDR3 sequences, around 10% seen once. Specimen: whole blood. The receptors originated from an adult who was a healthcare worker with PCR-confirmed SARS-CoV-2 infection or an uninfected control (not recorded which). CDR3s include the opening cysteine and the closing phenylalanine or tryptophan. D genes are given only for firm matches. Only some rows state a clone size, as once, few, many or a class for expanded clones.

cdr3_aa cdr3_nt clone_size j_call v_call d_call
CASSLKVYTQYF TGTGCCAGCAGTTTAAAGGTATATACGCAGTATTTT many TRBJ2-3 TRBV12-3/TRBV12-4 NA
CASSLGGQTYNEQFF TGCGCCAGCAGCTTGGGAGGACAGACCTACAATGAGCAGTTCTTC NA TRBJ2-1 TRBV5-1 NA
CARGRDGYTF TGTGCCAGGGGGAGGGACGGCTACACCTTC many TRBJ1-2 TRBV7-9 NA
CASSLRLQRSTDTQYF TGTGCCAGCAGCTTACGGCTTCAGCGGAGCACAGATACGCAGTATTTT NA TRBJ2-3 TRBV7-2 NA
CASRQPGGSADTQYF TGTGCCAGCAGGCAACCAGGGGGGAGTGCAGATACGCAGTATTTT few TRBJ2-3 TRBV7-9 NA
CAILAEDTQYF TGTGCCATCCTCGCCGAAGATACGCAGTATTTT NA TRBJ2-3 TRBV10-3 NA
CASSQGRTGELFF TGTGCCAGCAGCCAAGGAAGGACCGGGGAGCTGTTTTTT few TRBJ2-2 TRBV3-1 NA
CASSQDWPWGNEQFF TGTGCCAGCAGCCAAGACTGGCCCTGGGGCAATGAGCAGTTCTTC NA TRBJ2-1 TRBV4-2 NA
CASSLGLAGTQYF TGTGCCAGCAGCTTAGGTCTAGCAGGGACCCAGTACTTC NA TRBJ2-5 TRBV7-8 NA
CASSAHEQFF TGTGCCAGCAGCGCCCATGAGCAGTTCTTC few TRBJ2-1 TRBV11-2 NA
CASSISGLANEQFF TGTGCCAGTAGTATCTCCGGACTAGCGAATGAGCAGTTCTTC many TRBJ2-1 TRBV19 TRBD2
CASSRTGQISYEQYF TGTGCCAGCAGCCGAACCGGACAGATCTCCTACGAGCAGTACTTC many TRBJ2-7 TRBV5-5 NA
CASSPRAGVYNEQFF TGTGCCAGCTCACCACGGGCGGGAGTGTACAATGAGCAGTTCTTC few TRBJ2-1 TRBV18 TRBD2
CSVALAGNEQYF TGCAGCGTTGCGCTAGCGGGTAACGAGCAGTACTTC few TRBJ2-7 TRBV29-1 TRBD2
CASRIGQAYMTF TGTGCCAGCAGAATCGGACAGGCCTATATGACCTTC NA TRBJ1-2 TRBV6-5 TRBD1